Included here is one T cell receptor beta chain sequence, with context. The antigen remains unidentified. The sample originates from a study of cytotoxic CD8 clonotypes in ibrutinib-treated CLL. This CDR3 spans 13 amino acids. CDR1 SGHRS and CDR2 YFSETQ come from the germline V gene. The V end was cut by 0 bases, the J end by 6 bases, with 9 bases between. The table came from immunoSEQ multiplex PCR; TCRdb's copy has only in-frame clones and leaves some out. The sample contains some 200,000 clones, around 75% of which appear only once. Study-level results: Clonality was elevated at ibrutinib response and had returned toward baseline at progression. Sustained-remission and progressing patients diverged in sampling times.

The specimen was PBMCs, collected after 12 months of ibrutinib treatment. This TCR was recovered from a human donor with chronic lymphocytic leukemia. J is TRBJ1-2 and V is TRBV5-1; D remains unclear. CDR3 in amino acids: CASSLDFGDGYTF. The CDR3 DNA sequence: TGCGCCAGCAGCTTGGATTTCGGGGATGGCTACACCTTC.